These T cell receptor beta chains were read from a single sample in a study of chemoradiotherapy in HPV16-positive cancers. This table comes from immunoSEQ multiplex PCR, and its TCRdb copy is limited to in-frame clones, with some not included. The sample has 8,000 to 10,000 clones; roughly 84% are singletons. The source was tumor tissue, collected from a patient who underwent chemoradiotherapy. The receptors were gathered from a human donor with HPV-associated anogenital cancer. The CDR3 runs from the conserved cysteine through the conserved F or W. Each record gives: D gene, J gene, clone size, V gene, CDR3 protein, CDR3 DNA. A D gene is named only where the DNA matches it firmly. The size entry is marked missing in some rows and otherwise reads once, few, many or a size class.

D: TRBD2
J: TRBJ2-1
size: once
V: TRBV30
CDR3: CAWSSPGTSGRNNEQFF
DNA: TGTGCCTGGAGTAGCCCAGGGACTAGCGGGAGGAACAATGAGCAGTTCTTC

D: TRBD2
J: TRBJ2-3
size: NA
V: TRBV6-5
CDR3: CASSYFGGGSTDTQYF
DNA: TGTGCCAGCAGTTACTTTGGCGGGGGGAGCACAGATACGCAGTATTTT

D: NA
J: TRBJ2-2
size: NA
V: TRBV5-5
CDR3: CASSYTRPGELFF
DNA: TGTGCCAGCAGTTATACCCGCCCCGGGGAGCTGTTTTTT

D: TRBD1
J: TRBJ1-2
size: NA
V: TRBV27
CDR3: CATLGSLLKRQGAADYGYTF
DNA: TGTGCCACCTTAGGGTCTCTCTTAAAGAGACAGGGGGCAGCTGACTATGGCTACACCTTC

D: NA
J: TRBJ2-2
size: NA
V: TRBV9
CDR3: CASSVRGTNTGELFF
DNA: TGTGCCAGCAGCGTTCGGGGAACGAACACCGGGGAGCTGTTTTTT

D: TRBD2
J: TRBJ2-3
size: NA
V: TRBV6-1
CDR3: CASRESGRRTDTQYF
DNA: TGTGCCAGCAGGGAGAGCGGGAGGCGCACAGATACGCAGTATTTT

D: TRBD1
J: TRBJ2-2
size: NA
V: TRBV5-1
CDR3: CASGGQGSTGELFF
DNA: TGCGCCAGCGGGGGACAGGGTAGCACCGGGGAGCTGTTTTTT

D: NA
J: TRBJ2-3
size: NA
V: TRBV5-1
CDR3: CASSPGVGFSSTDTQYF
DNA: TGCGCCAGCAGCCCGGGGGTAGGGTTCTCTAGCACAGATACGCAGTATTTT

D: TRBD2
J: TRBJ2-7
size: NA
V: TRBV5-1
CDR3: CASSPSSGMPLGLYEQYF
DNA: TGCGCCAGCAGCCCCTCTAGCGGGATGCCGTTGGGCCTATACGAGCAGTACTTC

D: NA
J: TRBJ1-2
size: NA
V: TRBV7-2
CDR3: CASSLTQGFLNGYTF
DNA: TGTGCCAGCAGCTTAACCCAGGGGTTTTTAAATGGCTACACCTTC

D: NA
J: TRBJ2-7
size: NA
V: TRBV6-5
CDR3: CATSLALGNQYEQYF
DNA: TGTGCCACATCCTTGGCGCTCGGGAATCAGTACGAGCAGTACTTC

D: NA
J: TRBJ1-2
size: NA
V: TRBV7-9
CDR3: CASSLAGSYGYTF
DNA: TGTGCCAGCAGCTTAGCGGGGAGCTATGGCTACACCTTC

D: NA
J: TRBJ1-1
size: NA
V: TRBV5-1
CDR3: CASSLGENTEAFF
DNA: TGCGCCAGCAGCTTAGGGGAGAACACTGAAGCTTTCTTT

D: NA
J: TRBJ1-2
size: NA
V: TRBV5-4
CDR3: CASSLTSTGNGYTF
DNA: TGTGCCAGCAGCCTGACCTCAACGGGGAATGGCTACACCTTC

D: NA
J: TRBJ1-2
size: NA
V: TRBV10-3
CDR3: CAISVDGLNYGYTF
DNA: TGTGCCATCAGTGTGGACGGACTTAACTATGGCTACACCTTC

D: NA
J: TRBJ1-1
size: few
V: TRBV6-1
CDR3: CASSDLGRGGTEAFF
DNA: TGTGCCAGCAGTGATCTAGGCAGGGGTGGCACTGAAGCTTTCTTT

D: NA
J: TRBJ1-2
size: NA
V: TRBV5-5
CDR3: CASSLPHDFNYGYTF
DNA: TGTGCCAGCAGCTTGCCCCATGACTTCAACTATGGCTACACCTTC

D: NA
J: TRBJ1-2
size: NA
V: TRBV7-9
CDR3: CASSSSPVSYGYTF
DNA: TGTGCCAGCAGCTCAAGTCCCGTCAGCTATGGCTACACCTTC

D: NA
J: TRBJ2-2
size: NA
V: TRBV30
CDR3: CAWSPAGELFF
DNA: TGTGCCTGGAGTCCGGCCGGGGAGCTGTTTTTT

D: TRBD1
J: TRBJ1-5
size: NA
V: TRBV4-1
CDR3: CASSQVGQGADQPQHF
DNA: TGCGCCAGCAGCCAAGTTGGGCAGGGGGCCGATCAGCCCCAGCATTTT

D: NA
J: TRBJ1-2
size: NA
V: TRBV30
CDR3: CAWGEWANYGYTF
DNA: TGTGCCTGGGGGGAGTGGGCTAACTATGGCTACACCTTC

D: TRBD1
J: TRBJ1-2
size: NA
V: TRBV6-1
CDR3: CASSSDREGGYTF
DNA: TGTGCCAGCAGTTCGGACAGGGAGGGCGGCTACACCTTC

D: TRBD1
J: TRBJ2-4
size: NA
V: TRBV27
CDR3: CASSLIKRGQGIQYF
DNA: TGTGCCAGCAGTTTAATTAAACGGGGACAGGGTATTCAGTACTTC

D: NA
J: TRBJ1-2
size: NA
V: TRBV12-1
CDR3: CASSFMSLSYGYTF
DNA: TGTGCCAGCAGCTTTATGAGTCTTAGCTATGGCTACACCTTC

D: NA
J: TRBJ2-1
size: NA
V: TRBV2
CDR3: CASSEASNGYNEQFF
DNA: TGTGCCAGCAGTGAAGCTAGCAACGGCTACAATGAGCAGTTCTTC

D: TRBD1
J: TRBJ1-1
size: NA
V: TRBV5-1
CDR3: CASSTGQGTTEAFF
DNA: TGCGCCAGCAGCACCGGACAGGGGACCACTGAAGCTTTCTTT

D: NA
J: TRBJ2-1
size: NA
V: TRBV7-6
CDR3: CASSSVSEQFF
DNA: TGTGCCAGCAGCTCGGTCAGTGAGCAGTTCTTC

D: NA
J: TRBJ1-5
size: once
V: TRBV7-2
CDR3: CASSLRAGGNQPQHF
DNA: TGTGCCAGCAGCTTAAGGGCAGGGGGCAATCAGCCCCAGCATTTT

D: NA
J: TRBJ2-3
size: NA
V: TRBV5-1
CDR3: CASSSGVSTDTQYF
DNA: TGCGCCAGCAGCTCAGGGGTGAGCACAGATACGCAGTATTTT

D: TRBD1
J: TRBJ2-1
size: NA
V: TRBV13
CDR3: CASSLDGTGSSYNEQFF
DNA: TGTGCCAGCAGCTTAGATGGGACAGGGAGCTCCTACAATGAGCAGTTCTTC

D: TRBD1
J: TRBJ2-7
size: NA
V: TRBV27
CDR3: CASSLVRDSPTYEQYF
DNA: TGTGCCAGCAGTTTGGTCAGGGACAGCCCTACCTACGAGCAGTACTTC

D: NA
J: TRBJ1-5
size: NA
V: TRBV7-9
CDR3: CASSSFNNQPQHF
DNA: TGTGCCAGCAGCTCCTTCAACAATCAGCCCCAGCATTTT

D: NA
J: TRBJ2-5
size: NA
V: TRBV10-3
CDR3: CASRDNQETQYF
DNA: TGTGCCTCCCGGGACAACCAAGAGACCCAGTACTTC

D: TRBD1
J: TRBJ2-7
size: NA
V: TRBV6-6
CDR3: CASSYNPGQGAGEQYF
DNA: TGTGCCAGCAGTTATAACCCGGGACAGGGGGCGGGGGAGCAGTACTTC

D: NA
J: TRBJ2-6
size: NA
V: TRBV6-1
CDR3: CASSEGSSGANVLTF
DNA: TGTGCCAGCAGTGAAGGGAGCTCTGGGGCCAACGTCCTGACTTTC

D: TRBD1
J: TRBJ1-1
size: once
V: TRBV6-5
CDR3: CASRSGQAATEAFF
DNA: TGTGCCAGCAGATCGGGACAGGCTGCCACTGAAGCTTTCTTT

D: NA
J: TRBJ1-1
size: NA
V: TRBV6-1
CDR3: CASRDILEAFF
DNA: TGTGCCAGCAGGGACATTCTTGAAGCTTTCTTT

D: TRBD1
J: TRBJ2-2
size: NA
V: TRBV7-3
CDR3: CASSSSSTGVHTGELFF
DNA: TGTGCCAGCAGCTCTTCCTCGACAGGGGTTCACACCGGGGAGCTGTTTTTT

D: NA
J: TRBJ1-1
size: NA
V: TRBV4-1
CDR3: CASSQPLKVSNTEAFF
DNA: TGCGCCAGCAGCCAACCCCTGAAAGTTTCGAACACTGAAGCTTTCTTT

D: TRBD1
J: TRBJ1-6
size: NA
V: TRBV30
CDR3: CAWSVRQGGTLGSPLHF
DNA: TGTGCCTGGAGTGTAAGACAGGGAGGGACCTTGGGATCACCCCTCCACTTT

D: NA
J: TRBJ2-1
size: NA
V: TRBV11-2
CDR3: CASSLGVARGRDEQFF
DNA: TGTGCCAGCAGCTTAGGAGTAGCCAGGGGCCGTGATGAGCAGTTCTTC

D: NA
J: TRBJ2-6
size: NA
V: TRBV30
CDR3: CAFKDASGANVLTF
DNA: TGTGCCTTCAAGGACGCTTCTGGGGCCAACGTCCTGACTTTC

D: NA
J: TRBJ2-1
size: NA
V: TRBV7-6
CDR3: CASSFLTGDSYNEQFF
DNA: TGTGCCAGCAGCTTCCTGACAGGAGACTCCTACAATGAGCAGTTCTTC